The 27 T cell receptor beta chains in this list originate from one sample, sequenced in a study of blood T cell repertoires in COVID-19. The table came from immunoSEQ multiplex PCR; TCRdb's copy has only in-frame clones and leaves some out. The sample includes some 350,000 clones, around nine tenths of them seen just once. The sequenced sample consisted of peripheral blood. The source is a human donor in a cohort sampled during active COVID-19.

The sample holds one count of this clone. The chain has TRBV5-1 and TRBJ2-1; 8 bases are a match to TRBD1. With V trimmed by 4 bases and J by 3 bases, 6 bases remained unmatched. CDR3 length: 15 residues. CDR1 is SGHRS, CDR2 YFSETQ, per germline. Written as DNA, the CDR3 is TGCGCCAGCAGCGGACAGGGCCAGGGCTACAATGAGCAGTTCTTC. This encodes CASSGQGQGYNEQFF.

The gene calls are TRBV10-3 and TRBJ2-3; 8 bases are a match to TRBD2. CDR3 length equals 15 residues. Germline V gives CDR1 ENHRY, CDR2 SYGVKD. The junction had 7 bases not matched to a gene; V was cut back by 5 bases and J by 3 bases. The CDR3 is CAISPMGLGTDTQYF. Here the CDR3 DNA reads TGTGCCATCAGTCCCATGGGACTAGGAACAGATACGCAGTATTTT.

This clone was detected once. The rearrangement joins TRBV30 to TRBJ2-5, with TRBD2 matching over 9 bases. V dropped 8 bases and J dropped 5; count of bases not matched to a gene: 21. The V gene's germline CDR1 is GTSNPN and CDR2 SVGIG (reference sequence). CDR3 length equals 17 residues. The CDR3 is CAGSLPRSSGRGETQYF. CDR3 nucleotides: TGTGCCGGCAGTTTACCCCGAAGTAGCGGGAGAGGGGAGACCCAGTACTTC.

V gene TRBV7-6 combines with J gene TRBJ2-3; D is ambiguous. The V and J ends lost 4 bases and 6 bases respectively, with 8 bases between them. Germline values: CDR1 SGHVS, CDR2 FNYEAQ. The CDR3 is 12 residues long. CDR3 loop: CASSSRSDTQYF. CDR3 DNA sequence: TGTGCCAGCAGCTCTCGTAGCGATACGCAGTATTTT. The full variable domain, rest sourced from reference TRBV7-6 and TRBJ2-3, is GAGVSQSPRYKVTKRGQDVALRCDPISGHVSLYWYRQALGQGPEFLTYFNYEAQQDKSGLPNDRFSAERPEGSISTLTIQRTEQRDSAMYRCASSSRSDTQYFGPGTRLTVL.

The sample holds a few counts of this clone. The V and J genes are TRBV18 and TRBJ1-1; D is perhaps TRBD1 (5 bases). The CDR3 covers 13 residues. CDR1 and CDR2 (germline): KGHSH, LQKENI. Trimming cost V 3 bases and J 8 bases, with 13 bases left between them. CDR3 bases: TGTGCCAGCTCACCTGGGCAGGGAGGGGAAGCTTTCTTT. Its protein product is CASSPGQGGEAFF.

The chain employs TRBV19 and TRBJ1-2; D remains unclear. Trimming removed 5 bases at V and 8 bases at J, with 15 bases between. The germline V gene has CDR1 LNHDA and CDR2 SQIVND (reference sequence). The CDR3 length is 13 residues. The chain's CDR3 is CASSSGSTKGYTF. CDR3 DNA: TGTGCCAGTAGTTCCGGGTCCACGAAGGGCTACACCTTC.

This chain joins TRBV5-1 and TRBJ2-2, with D possibly matching TRBD1 (6 bases). V was pared by 5 bases and J by 2 bases, with 13 bases between. Germline V CDR1 and CDR2: SGHRS, YFSETQ. The CDR3 spans 15 residues. The CDR3 DNA follows: TGCGCCAGCAGGGGGGCGAACCTAAACACCGGGGAGCTGTTTTTT. This sequence encodes CASRGANLNTGELFF.

This clone was counted only a few times. The rearrangement uses TRBV4-1 and TRBJ2-5, with D perhaps TRBD2 (6 bases). In germline, CDR1 is MGHRA, CDR2 YSYEKL. This CDR3 has 15 amino acids. Trimming took off 0 bases at V and 5 bases at J, with 13 bases between the two ends. CDR3 coding DNA: TGCGCCAGCAGCCAAGAGGGGACTTTCGGGGAGACCCAGTACTTC. Its translation: CASSQEGTFGETQYF.

The V call is TRBV7-8, the J call TRBJ2-5; TRBD1 might be the D (6 bases). This CDR3 region has 15 residues. Trimming left V 1 base short and J 5 bases short, with 14 bases between. Looked up from germline, CDR1 is SGHVS and CDR2 is FQNEAQ. Here the CDR3 reads CASSLVTGRGETQYF. For the CDR3, the DNA is TGTGCCAGCAGCTTAGTTACAGGGCGAGGGGAGACCCAGTACTTC.

The chain recombines TRBV7-9 with TRBJ2-5, with D perhaps matching TRBD1 (5 bases). V was shortened by 9 bases and J by 7 bases, with 21 bases between the two germline ends. The CDR3 spans 14 residues. Looked up from germline, CDR1 is SEHNR and CDR2 is FQNEAQ (reference sequence). The CDR3, as DNA: TGTGCCAGTGGGGAAGGGGCCGGTGTAGGGACCCAGTACTTC. Translating it yields CASGEGAGVGTQYF.

This chain links TRBV28 with TRBJ2-2; perhaps TRBD2 as D (6 bases). The V end was cut by 2 bases, the J end by 2 bases, with 9 bases between. The germline V gene has CDR1 MDHEN and CDR2 SYDVKM. The CDR3 sequence is 15 residues long. The CDR3 region is CASSLALANTGELFF. The CDR3 DNA sequence: TGTGCCAGCAGTTTAGCACTAGCCAACACCGGGGAGCTGTTTTTT. The full variable domain, rest sourced from reference TRBV28 and TRBJ2-2, is DVKVTQSSRYLVKRTGEKVFLECVQDMDHENMFWYRQDPGLGLRLIYFSYDVKMKEKGDIPEGYSVSREKKERFSLILESASTNQTSMYLCASSLALANTGELFFGEGSRLTVL.

V usage is TRBV28 and J usage is TRBJ1-4; tentatively, D is TRBD1 (5 bases). The CDR3 totals 18 residues. Deletions cut 8 bases from V and 0 bases from J, with 22 bases between. Germline V CDR1 and CDR2: MDHEN, SYDVKM. The CDR3 loop reads CASGTTDSADTTNEKLFF. As DNA, the CDR3 is TGTGCCAGCGGAACTACAGACAGTGCGGATACAACTAATGAAAAACTGTTTTTT.

The V call is TRBV6-1, the J call TRBJ1-2, with 7 bases aligning to TRBD1. J gave up 5 bases and V 3 bases, and 6 bases lay outside the gene matches. The germline CDR1 and CDR2 sequences are MNHNS and SASEGT. The CDR3 is 14 amino acids. CDR3 amino acids: CASSDRGQGYGYTF. The CDR3 coding sequence is TGTGCCAGCAGTGATAGGGGGCAAGGGTATGGCTACACCTTC.

The chain combines TRBV18 with TRBJ1-4, with 7 bases lining up with TRBD1. The CDR3 covers 17 residues. CDR1 is KGHSH and CDR2 is LQKENI in the germline V gene. J gave up 5 bases and V 0 bases, and 9 bases lay outside the gene matches. Written as DNA, the CDR3 is TGTGCCAGCTCACCACCCAGGGACAGTCAACGGAATGAAAAACTGTTTTTT. Its protein product is CASSPPRDSQRNEKLFF.

The gene calls are TRBV7-9 and TRBJ2-3; D is ambiguous. From germline, CDR1 is SEHNR and CDR2 FQNEAQ (reference sequence). V shed 3 bases and J shed 2 bases, with 15 bases lying between them. This CDR3 region has 16 residues. The CDR3 is CASSFGAGSYTDTQYF. DNA of the CDR3: TGTGCCAGCAGCTTCGGTGCCGGTTCATACACAGATACGCAGTATTTT. Based on the CDR3 plus reference TRBV7-9 and TRBJ2-3, the full variable domain is DTGVSQNPRHKITKRGQNVTFRCDPISEHNRLYWYRQTLGQGPEFLTYFQNEAQLEKSRLLSDRFSAERPKGSFSTLEIQRTEQGDSAMYLCASSFGAGSYTDTQYFGPGTRLTVL.

The rearrangement joins TRBV10-3 to TRBJ2-5, with TRBD1 matching over 9 bases. The CDR3 covers 15 residues. The J segment lost 5 bases and the V segment lost 8 bases, leaving 12 bases of the junction unmatched. Germline V gene data show CDR1 as ENHRY and CDR2 as SYGVKD. The CDR3 protein is CAIGFDRGFYETQYF. The CDR3 bases are TGTGCCATCGGGTTCGACAGGGGGTTCTATGAGACCCAGTACTTC.

The chain couples TRBV11-2 to TRBJ2-5, with D perhaps matching TRBD1 (6 bases). The CDR3 runs 12 residues. Germline-derived CDR1 and CDR2 are SGHAT and FQNNGV. V was clipped by 6 bases and J by 7 bases, with 12 bases between them. DNA of the CDR3: TGTGCCAGCAGGCGGTGGGGGCTGACCCAGTACTTC. Translated, it gives CASRRWGLTQYF.

With regard to this clone: Germline and junction disagree at one end, which may indicate a read error. The genes are TRBV15 and TRBJ2-5; the D gene is possibly TRBD2 (6 bases). CDR3 length: 15 amino acids. Germline-derived CDR1 and CDR2 are LNHNV and YYDKDF (reference sequence). CDR3 amino acids: CATSLAVSSGETQYF. In DNA, the CDR3 is TGCGCCACCTCACTAGCCGTTAGTAGTGGAGAGACCCAGTACTTC.

The rearrangement uses TRBV10-2 and TRBJ1-1; 10 nucleotides align to TRBD1. Per germline, CDR1 WSHSY and CDR2 SAAADI. Trimming at V came to 8 bases and at J to 4 bases, leaving 4 bases not matched to a gene. The CDR3 runs to 13 residues. The CDR3 region is CASSGQGFTEAFF. The CDR3 region has the DNA TGCGCCAGCTCGGGACAGGGGTTCACTGAAGCTTTCTTT.

The rearrangement joins TRBV6-2 or TRBV6-3 to TRBJ2-6; D gene unclear. The CDR3 loop spans 13 amino acids. Germline CDR1 MNHEY, CDR2 SVGEGT. The V end lost 7 bases, the J end lost 4 bases, and 8 bases lay between the germline ends. This CDR3 reads CASIPIGANVLTF. DNA of the CDR3: TGTGCCAGCATCCCCATCGGGGCCAACGTCCTGACTTTC.

The chain employs TRBV3-1 (or the pseudogene TRBV3-2) and TRBJ2-7, with D tentatively TRBD2 (5 bases). V gave up 1 base and J gave up 4 bases, with 14 bases separating them. The CDR3 loop spans 15 amino acids. Germline loops: CDR1 LGHDT, CDR2 YNNKEL (reference sequence). The CDR3, as DNA: TGTGCCAGCAGCCAAGGTCCCGGGGAAGGGTACGAGCAGTACTTC. As protein: CASSQGPGEGYEQYF.

The CDR3 nucleotides are TGTGCCAGCAGCGTCAGTCGTCAGGGAAGCACTGAAGCTTTCTTT. Its protein product is CASSVSRQGSTEAFF. V usage is TRBV9 and J usage is TRBJ1-1, with TRBD1 as a possible D gene (5 bases). CDR1 and CDR2 (germline): SGDLS, YYNGEE. The CDR3 is 15 residues long. V lost 2 bases to trimming and J lost 4 bases, with 15 bases between them.

The chain joins TRBV2 to TRBJ2-5; TRBD2 aligns across 7 bases. The CDR3 spans 16 residues. The V and J ends lost 4 bases and 1 base, in that order; junction bases with no gene match: 9. Germline assignment: CDR1 SNHLY and CDR2 FYNNEI. The CDR3 sequence: CASSGGLSGGQETQYF. In nucleotides, the CDR3 is TGTGCCAGCAGTGGTGGTCTCTCGGGGGGCCAAGAGACCCAGTACTTC.

The V gene is TRBV14, the J gene TRBJ2-4, with D maybe TRBD2 (6 bases). V was pared by 4 bases and J by 6 bases, with 22 bases between. Looked up from germline, CDR1 is SGHDN and CDR2 is FVKESK. The CDR3 covers 17 residues. CDR3 sequence (DNA): TGTGCCAGCAGCCTACGACGACTCGCAAACGGGGGAAACATTCAGTACTTC. Translating it yields CASSLRRLANGGNIQYF. Full variable domain (remainder filled in from reference TRBV14 and TRBJ2-4): EAGVTQFPSHSVIEKGQTVTLRCDPISGHDNLYWYRRVMGKEIKFLLHFVKESKQDESGMPNNRFLAERTGGTYSTLKVQPAELEDSGVYFCASSLRRLANGGNIQYFGAGTRLSVL.

This chain links TRBV5-6 with TRBJ2-5; D may be TRBD2 (5 bases). CDR1 and CDR2 (germline): SGHDT, YYEEEE. CDR3 length equals 12 residues. Trimming left V 0 bases short and J 11 bases short, with 11 bases between. CDR3 sequence: CASSLAGVLQYF. The CDR3 region has the DNA TGTGCCAGCAGCTTGGCCGGGGTGCTTCAGTACTTC.

The sample holds one count of this clone. J is TRBJ2-1 and V is TRBV3-1 (or the pseudogene TRBV3-2); 9 bases are shared with TRBD2. This CDR3 is built from 16 residues. Trimming took 0 bases from V and 7 from J; bases not matched to a gene: 7. In germline, CDR1 is LGHDT, CDR2 YNNKEL (reference sequence). This chain's CDR3 is CASSQDPAGGRNEQFF. CDR3 DNA sequence: TGTGCCAGCAGCCAAGATCCGGCGGGAGGGCGGAATGAGCAGTTCTTC.

This rearrangement joins TRBV6-5 to TRBJ1-2; a weak D match, TRBD1 (6 bases). Trimming removed 4 bases at V and 6 bases at J, with 15 bases between. CDR3 length equals 14 residues. Germline V gene data show CDR1 as MNHEY and CDR2 as SVGAGI. CDR3 protein: CASSSRRGNNGYTF. The CDR3 region has the DNA TGTGCCAGCAGTTCCCGAAGGGGGAATAATGGCTACACCTTC.